These 6 T cell receptor beta chains were all obtained from the same sample, sequenced in a study of CD8 T cells in ankylosing spondylitis (dated by TCRdb to between 2016 and 2019). Libraries were made using 5' RACE. Instrument used: Illumina HiSeq 2500. In TCRdb, the public reads were trimmed at Q25 with fastp and aligned with MiXCR, with productive beta chains retained. One record per CDR3 amino acid sequence lists the most common genes and DNA. For this sample there are 380,000 or so distinct CDR3 sequences; approximately 22% appear just once. The ten top clones hold around 13% of the sample. Sequencing input: blood, either unsorted or a sorted T cell fraction (not recorded which). These receptors were obtained from a male donor with ankylosing spondylitis or in good health (not recorded which).

The genes are TRBV3-1 and TRBJ2-5; 7 bases map to TRBD2. This CDR3 contains 16 residues. The V segment lost 8 bases and the J segment 2 bases; nucleotides outside the gene matches: 14. CDR1 LGHDT and CDR2 YNNKEL come from the germline V gene (reference sequence). CDR3 in DNA: TGTGCCAGCGCGGTGAGCGGGGCGTGGGGGCAAGAGACCCAGTACTTC. This translates into CASAVSGAWGQETQYF.

This clonotype was picked up a small number of times. The chain combines TRBV12-3 or TRBV12-4 with TRBJ2-3; 7 bases align to TRBD1. The CDR3 extends over 16 amino acids. V lost 3 bases to trimming and J lost 1 base; unmatched junction nucleotides: 7. CDR3 protein: CASSFTTGLGTDTQYF. The CDR3 DNA is TGTGCCAGCAGTTTTACGACAGGGCTGGGCACAGATACGCAGTATTTT.

The V call is TRBV4-2, the J call TRBJ2-7; D may match TRBD1 or TRBD2 (5 bases each). There are 15 residues in the CDR3. With 4 bases removed from V and 3 bases from J, the gap between germline ends came to 16 bases. The germline CDR1 and CDR2 sequences are LGHNA and YNFKEQ. This CDR3 reads CASSLNPGRGYEQYF. CDR3 DNA: TGTGCCAGCAGCCTAAACCCGGGACGCGGCTACGAGCAGTACTTC.

This clonotype appeared a few times. CDR3 amino acids: CASSQDRGYTEAFF. As DNA, the CDR3 is TGCGCCAGCAGCCAAGATCGAGGTTACACTGAAGCTTTCTTT. The chain uses TRBV4-1 and TRBJ1-1; D call uncertain. Trimming took off 0 bases at V and 3 bases at J, with 8 bases between the two ends. This CDR3 comprises 14 residues. CDR1 and CDR2 from the germline V gene are MGHRA and YSYEKL.

The chain has TRBV5-5 and TRBJ2-1; 7 bases line up with TRBD1. This CDR3 region has 15 residues. V dropped 3 bases and J dropped 1; count of bases not matched to a gene: 4. Germline-derived CDR1 and CDR2 are SGHKS and YYEKEE (reference sequence). The CDR3 is CASSSHRGSYNEQFF. The CDR3 DNA reads as TGTGCCAGCAGCTCCCACAGGGGTTCCTACAATGAGCAGTTCTTC.

This clonotype was found many times. This rearrangement joins TRBV12-3 or TRBV12-4 to TRBJ1-2, with D perhaps matching TRBD1 (6 bases). Deletions cut 6 bases from V and 2 bases from J, with 16 bases between. The CDR3 covers 15 residues. The CDR3 DNA reads TGTGCCAGCAGAGATGACCCCAGGGGAAACTATGGCTACACCTTC. This translates into CASRDDPRGNYGYTF.